The 19 T cell receptor beta chains below were found in one sample sequenced in a study of cytomegalovirus exposure and HLA in healthy donors. Both 60 Vbeta primers and 13 Jbeta primers went into the PCR. TCRdb's copy holds only in-frame clones and misses some; the assay was immunoSEQ multiplex PCR. This sample has roughly 290,000 clones, with 70% to 90% found just once. The sample was PBMCs. The receptors here all came from a woman younger than 30 in good health and CMV-seronegative.

The V and J genes are TRBV5-1 and TRBJ1-4; 10 nucleotides line up with TRBD1. The ends lost 2 bases at V and 6 bases at J; junction bases unmatched: 7. Germline CDR1 and CDR2: SGHRS and YFSETQ. There are 16 residues in the CDR3. The CDR3 reads CASSFRGGTGDEKLFF. The CDR3 DNA reads TGCGCCAGCAGCTTCCGAGGAGGGACAGGGGATGAAAAACTGTTTTTT.

The chain combines TRBV2 with TRBJ1-1; D gene uncertain. Germline V gene sequence: CDR1 SNHLY, CDR2 FYNNEI. There are 14 residues in the CDR3. Between the trimmed V and J ends, which lost 4 bases and 0 bases, there was a span of 9 bases. Written as DNA, the CDR3 is TGTGCCAGCAGTGCCCTCGTTATGAACACTGAAGCTTTCTTT. It yields the protein CASSALVMNTEAFF.

This sequence joins TRBV5-4 and TRBJ2-1; the match to TRBD2 covers 8 bases. V was clipped by 5 bases and J by 2 bases; unmatched bases: 12. CDR3 size: 17 residues. CDR1 SGHNT and CDR2 YYREEE come from the germline V gene (reference sequence). The CDR3 DNA sequence: TGTGCCAGCAGGAAAACGGGGGAGCGGGGGACCTACAATGAGCAGTTCTTC. It specifies CASRKTGERGTYNEQFF.

V usage is TRBV11-2 and J usage is TRBJ2-5, with a possible D match to TRBD2 (5 bases). Deletions cut 5 bases from V and 6 bases from J, with 16 bases between. The germline gives CDR1 SGHAT, CDR2 FQNNGV. This CDR3 has 14 amino acids. CDR3 nucleotide sequence: TGTGCCAGCAGCACGGAAAGGAGCGGAAAGACCCAGTACTTC. Translating gives CASSTERSGKTQYF.

The chain recombines TRBV19 with TRBJ1-5, with TRBD1 matching 7 bases. Germline V gene sequence: CDR1 LNHDA, CDR2 SQIVND (reference sequence). The V gene end was trimmed by 6 bases and the J gene end by 1 base; junction bases not matched to a gene: 6. This CDR3 has 15 amino acids. Written as DNA, the CDR3 is TGTGCCAGTAGGCCGACAGGGATCAGCAATCAGCCCCAGCATTTT. Its translation is CASRPTGISNQPQHF. The whole variable domain, remainder taken from reference TRBV19 and TRBJ1-5, is DGGITQSPKYLFRKEGQNVTLSCEQNLNHDAMYWYRQDPGQGLRLIYYSQIVNDFQKGDIAEGYSVSREKKESFPLTVTSAQKNPTAFYLCASRPTGISNQPQHFGDGTRLSIL.

The chain employs TRBV29-1 and TRBJ1-1, with a weak D call TRBD1 (6 bases). Germline loops: CDR1 SQVTM, CDR2 ANQGSEA. The CDR3 covers 13 residues. Trimming stripped 6 bases from V and 1 base from J, with 12 bases between. The CDR3 region has the DNA TGCAGCGTACAGGGACAAACGAACACTGAAGCTTTCTTT. It is translated as CSVQGQTNTEAFF.

This chain connects TRBV19 to TRBJ2-5; a weak D match, TRBD1 (6 bases). CDR3 length: 14 residues. Trimming stripped 6 bases from V and 5 bases from J, with 16 bases between. Germline CDR1 is LNHDA and CDR2 is SQIVND (reference sequence). This CDR3 reads CASSPGVLGETQYF. The CDR3 bases are TGTGCCAGTAGCCCAGGGGTTCTCGGGGAGACCCAGTACTTC.

The chain combines TRBV14 with TRBJ2-3; 8 bases map to TRBD2. The junction had 8 bases not matched to a gene; V was cut back by 4 bases and J by 2 bases. CDR1 and CDR2 (germline): SGHDN, FVKESK. The CDR3 runs to 16 residues. As DNA, the CDR3 is TGTGCCAGCAGCCGAGCCGGGGGGGCGAACACAGATACGCAGTATTTT. It translates to CASSRAGGANTDTQYF.

V usage is TRBV11-1 and J usage is TRBJ2-2; 9 positions match TRBD1. CDR1 is SGHAT, CDR2 FQDESV, per germline (reference sequence). V shed 4 bases and J 5 bases; nucleotides not matched to a gene: 2. CDR3 length: 14 amino acids. The chain's CDR3 is CASSYGQGTGELFF. As DNA, the CDR3 is TGTGCCAGCAGCTACGGACAGGGGACCGGGGAGCTGTTTTTT.

This clone was observed once. V is TRBV15 and J is TRBJ2-1, with 10 bases identical to TRBD2. V gave up 0 bases and J gave up 4 bases; unmatched junction bases: 3. The CDR3 spans 16 residues. CDR1 LNHNV and CDR2 YYDKDF come from the germline V gene (reference sequence). The CDR3, as DNA: TGTGCCACCAGCAGAGACCCGGGACTAGCGTACAATGAGCAGTTCTTC. Residues: CATSRDPGLAYNEQFF. Looking up the rest from reference TRBV15 and TRBJ2-1 gives the full variable domain: DAMVIQNPRYQVTQFGKPVTLSCSQTLNHNVMYWYQQKSSQAPKLLFHYYDKDFNNEADTPDNFQSRRPNTSFCFLDIRSPGLGDTAMYLCATSRDPGLAYNEQFFGPGTRLTVL.

The genes are TRBV27 and TRBJ1-1, with D perhaps TRBD1 (5 bases). Germline V gene sequence: CDR1 MNHEY, CDR2 SMNVEV (reference sequence). This CDR3 has 13 residues. Between the trimmed V and J ends, which lost 4 bases and 4 bases, there was a span of 10 bases. CDR3 sequence reads: CASSWAGGTEAFF. The CDR3 DNA reads as TGTGCCAGCAGTTGGGCCGGGGGCACTGAAGCTTTCTTT.

About this clone itself: This sample includes further DNA sequences coding for the same CDR3. The chain links TRBV10-3 to TRBJ2-7; D is undetermined. Germline loops: CDR1 ENHRY, CDR2 SYGVKD. CDR3 length: 12 amino acids. The germline V and J ends were trimmed by 2 bases and 4 bases, with 6 bases remaining between them. CDR3 amino acids: CAISEGLYEQYF. The CDR3 DNA is TGTGCCATCAGTGAGGGCCTTTACGAGCAGTACTTC.

The chain joins TRBV6-6 to TRBJ1-2, with TRBD1 as a possible D gene (5 bases). Trimming shortened V by 7 bases and J by 1 base, and 16 bases separated the two germline ends. CDR1 is MNHNY, CDR2 SVGAGI, per germline (reference sequence). CDR3 length: 15 residues. In nucleotides, the CDR3 is TGTGCCAGCAAACCCTCAGGGAACCTTAACTATGGCTACACCTTC. Protein: CASKPSGNLNYGYTF.

The chain joins TRBV2 to TRBJ1-6; TRBD1 is a possible D gene (6 bases). Germline assignment: CDR1 SNHLY and CDR2 FYNNEI. This CDR3 spans 13 amino acids. Trimming cost V 6 bases and J 10 bases, with 13 bases left between them. In DNA form, the CDR3 reads TGTGCCAGCAGATCACAGGGAGGGTCACCCCTCCACTTT. This translates into CASRSQGGSPLHF. Complete variable domain (other parts from reference TRBV2 and TRBJ1-6): EPEVTQTPSHQVTQMGQEVILRCVPISNHLYFYWYRQILGQKVEFLVSFYNNEISEKSEIFDDQFSVERPDGSNFTLKIRSTKLEDSAMYFCASRSQGGSPLHFGNGTRLTVT.

The chain joins TRBV5-8 to TRBJ2-1; 11 nucleotides match TRBD2. V shed 5 bases and J 1 base; nucleotides not matched to a gene: 14. CDR3 length: 19 amino acids. The V gene's germline CDR1 is SGHTS and CDR2 YDEGEE. The CDR3 region has the DNA TGTGCCAGCAGTTCCGGGTTAGCGGGGGGGCTTATATCCTACAATGAGCAGTTCTTC. Translated: CASSSGLAGGLISYNEQFF.

The chain is built from TRBV27 and TRBJ2-5; 8 bases are a match to TRBD2. Germline CDR1 MNHEY, CDR2 SMNVEV (reference sequence). The ends lost 6 bases at V and 5 bases at J; junction bases unmatched: 8. The CDR3 is 14 residues long. CDR3 amino acids: CASRHSGESETQYF. CDR3 DNA: TGTGCCAGCAGGCATAGCGGGGAAAGTGAGACCCAGTACTTC.

CDR3 protein: CAWSGGTSGSPLHF. For the CDR3, the DNA is TGTGCCTGGAGTGGAGGGACTAGCGGTTCACCCCTCCACTTT. The rearrangement links TRBV30 to TRBJ1-6, with a possible D match to TRBD1 (5 bases). This CDR3 has 14 residues. The germline V and J ends were trimmed by 1 base and 9 bases, with 13 bases remaining between them. Germline V CDR1 and CDR2: GTSNPN, SVGIG (reference sequence).

This chain connects TRBV6-1 to TRBJ1-2, with 10 bases identical to TRBD1. In germline, CDR1 is MNHNS, CDR2 SASEGT. The CDR3 runs 13 residues. The V gene end was trimmed by 3 bases and the J gene end by 8 bases; junction bases not matched to a gene: 3. CDR3 coding DNA: TGTGCCAGCAGTGAGACGGACAGGGGGGGCTACACCTTC. Translating gives CASSETDRGGYTF.

The genes are TRBV4-1 and TRBJ2-1; 12 bases are a match to TRBD2. This CDR3 has 16 residues. Losses at the gene ends were 1 base for V and 4 bases for J; bases not matched to a gene: 2. Germline V gives CDR1 MGHRA, CDR2 YSYEKL. The CDR3 is CASSQGTSGVYNEQFF. As DNA, the CDR3 is TGCGCCAGCAGCCAAGGGACTAGCGGGGTTTACAATGAGCAGTTCTTC.